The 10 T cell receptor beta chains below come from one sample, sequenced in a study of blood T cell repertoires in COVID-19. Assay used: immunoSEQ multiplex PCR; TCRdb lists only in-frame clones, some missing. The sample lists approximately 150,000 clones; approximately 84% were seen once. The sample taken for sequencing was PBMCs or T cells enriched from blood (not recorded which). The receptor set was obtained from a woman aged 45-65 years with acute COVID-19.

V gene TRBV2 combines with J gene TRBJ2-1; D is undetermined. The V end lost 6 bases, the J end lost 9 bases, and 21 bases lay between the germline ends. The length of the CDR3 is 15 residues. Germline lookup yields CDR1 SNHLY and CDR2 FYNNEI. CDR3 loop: CASRAITRTGGEQFF. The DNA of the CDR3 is TGTGCCAGCAGAGCAATAACGCGAACGGGTGGTGAGCAGTTCTTC.

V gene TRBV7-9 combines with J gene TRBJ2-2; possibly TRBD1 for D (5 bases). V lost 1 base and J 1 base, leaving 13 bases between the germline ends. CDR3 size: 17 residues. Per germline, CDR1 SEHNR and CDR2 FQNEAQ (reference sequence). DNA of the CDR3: TGTGCCAGCAGCTTAGGGGCAGGGAACGGGAACACCGGGGAGCTGTTTTTT. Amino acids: CASSLGAGNGNTGELFF. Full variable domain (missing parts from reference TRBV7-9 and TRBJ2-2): DTGVSQNPRHKITKRGQNVTFRCDPISEHNRLYWYRQTLGQGPEFLTYFQNEAQLEKSRLLSDRFSAERPKGSFSTLEIQRTEQGDSAMYLCASSLGAGNGNTGELFFGEGSRLTVL.

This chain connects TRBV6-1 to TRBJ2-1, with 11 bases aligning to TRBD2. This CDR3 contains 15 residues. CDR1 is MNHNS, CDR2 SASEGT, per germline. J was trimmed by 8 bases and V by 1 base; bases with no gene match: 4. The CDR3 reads CASSEVTSGSYEQFF. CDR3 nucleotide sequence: TGTGCCAGCAGTGAAGTAACTAGCGGGAGCTATGAGCAGTTCTTC.

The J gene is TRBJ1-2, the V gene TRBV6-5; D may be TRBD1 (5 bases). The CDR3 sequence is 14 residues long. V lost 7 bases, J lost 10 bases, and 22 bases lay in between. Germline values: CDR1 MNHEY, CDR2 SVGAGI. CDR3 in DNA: TGTGCCAGCACCAGACCCAGGGTGCTTTTCGACTACACCTTC. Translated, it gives CASTRPRVLFDYTF.

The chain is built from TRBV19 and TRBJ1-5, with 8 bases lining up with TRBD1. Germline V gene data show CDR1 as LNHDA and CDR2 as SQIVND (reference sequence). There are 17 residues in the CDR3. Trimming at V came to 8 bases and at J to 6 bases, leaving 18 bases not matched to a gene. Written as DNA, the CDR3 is TGTGCCAGTGTCTCTGGACAGGGTAGAGCGACAGGTCAGCCCCAGCATTTT. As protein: CASVSGQGRATGQPQHF.

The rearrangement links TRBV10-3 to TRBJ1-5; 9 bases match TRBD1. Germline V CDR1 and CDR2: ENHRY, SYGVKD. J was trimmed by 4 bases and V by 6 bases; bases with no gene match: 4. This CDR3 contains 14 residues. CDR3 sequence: CAISSGQGNQPQHF. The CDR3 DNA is TGTGCCATCAGCTCGGGACAGGGTAATCAGCCCCAGCATTTT.

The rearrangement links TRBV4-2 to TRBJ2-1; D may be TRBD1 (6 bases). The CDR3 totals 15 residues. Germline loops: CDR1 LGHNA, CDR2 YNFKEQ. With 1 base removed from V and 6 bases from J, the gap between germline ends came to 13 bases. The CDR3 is CASSQAHPQGNEQFF. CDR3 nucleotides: TGTGCCAGCAGCCAAGCGCACCCACAGGGCAATGAGCAGTTCTTC.

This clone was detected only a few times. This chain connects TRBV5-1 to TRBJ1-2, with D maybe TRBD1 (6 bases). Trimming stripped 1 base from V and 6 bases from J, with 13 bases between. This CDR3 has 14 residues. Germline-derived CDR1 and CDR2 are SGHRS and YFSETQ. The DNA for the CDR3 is TGCGCCAGCAGCTTGACAGGGTCGGTGGATGGCTACACCTTC. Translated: CASSLTGSVDGYTF. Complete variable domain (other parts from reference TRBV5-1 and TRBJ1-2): KAGVTQTPRYLIKTRGQQVTLSCSPISGHRSVSWYQQTPGQGLQFLFEYFSETQRNKGNFPGRFSGRQFSNSRSEMNVSTLELGDSALYLCASSLTGSVDGYTFGSGTRLTVV.

The CDR3 protein is CASSVNRGAPNQPQHF. The CDR3 DNA reads TGTGCCAGCAGCGTCAACAGGGGGGCCCCCAATCAGCCCCAGCATTTT. The chain joins TRBV7-6 to TRBJ1-5; 8 positions agree with TRBD1. This CDR3 is built from 16 residues. V lost 5 bases to trimming and J lost 3 bases; unmatched junction nucleotides: 9. Germline V gene lookup returns CDR1 SGHVS and CDR2 FNYEAQ.

CDR3 nucleotide sequence: TGTGCCAGCAGCCAAGATTCAGGGGAGGGCTACTATGGCTACACCTTC. This sequence encodes CASSQDSGEGYYGYTF. J is TRBJ1-2 and V is TRBV4-2; a possible D gene is TRBD1 (6 bases). The V and J ends lost 0 bases and 3 bases respectively, with 14 bases between them. The CDR3 consists of 16 residues. The germline V gene encodes CDR1 LGHNA and CDR2 YNFKEQ.